Following are 28 T cell receptor beta chains from one sample sequenced in a study of TIL therapy for anti-PD-1-resistant metastatic lung cancer. The immunoSEQ assay was v3. Profiled with immunoSEQ multiplex PCR; TCRdb holds only in-frame clones, not every one. The data contain about 50,000 clones, about 86% of them singletons. Time point noted: pre-treatment sample, taken before nivolumab and TIL therapy. The sample consisted of blood, taken at baseline. These receptor sequences come from a person aged 25-79 years with non-small cell lung cancer.

The chain links TRBV6-2 or TRBV6-3 to TRBJ2-6; D is unclear. The CDR3 totals 14 residues. The germline CDR1 and CDR2 sequences are MNHEY and SVGEGT. Trimming took 6 bases from V and 2 from J, leaving 8 bases between them. The DNA for the CDR3 is TGTGCCAGCAGCCTGAGCGCTGGGGCCAACGTCCTGACTTTC. Protein product: CASSLSAGANVLTF.

V is TRBV28 and J is TRBJ2-1, with 10 bases fitting TRBD1. Unmatched junction bases numbered 7, after V lost 7 bases and J lost 4 bases. Germline V gives CDR1 MDHEN, CDR2 SYDVKM. CDR3 length: 15 residues. The CDR3 sequence: CASTKGDRGYNEQFF. Written as DNA, the CDR3 is TGTGCCAGCACTAAGGGGGACAGGGGATACAATGAGCAGTTCTTC.

This clone has more than one count but fewer than ten. The chain carries TRBV9 and TRBJ2-5, with TRBD1 identical over 8 bases. CDR1 is SGDLS, CDR2 YYNGEE, per germline. V lost 4 bases, J lost 3 bases, and 8 bases stayed unmatched. The CDR3 covers 15 residues. The CDR3 sequence is CASSPRDRQEETQYF. CDR3 bases: TGTGCCAGCAGCCCTCGGGACAGGCAGGAAGAGACCCAGTACTTC.

The J gene is TRBJ2-7, the V gene TRBV12-5; no clear D. The CDR3 spans 14 residues. The V end lost 5 bases, the J end lost 3 bases, and 14 bases lay between the germline ends. Per the germline V gene, CDR1 is LGHNT and CDR2 is FRNRAP. For the CDR3, the DNA is TGTGCTAGTGGTCCCTTTAACGCGTGCTACGAGCAGTACTTC. Protein product: CASGPFNACYEQYF.

V and J are TRBV7-2 and TRBJ2-7; TRBD2 aligns across 8 bases. Germline CDR1 and CDR2: SGHTA and FQGNSA. J gave up 9 bases and V 5 bases, and 6 bases lay outside the gene matches. The CDR3 totals 12 residues. The CDR3 nucleotides are TGTGCCAGCAGCGCGGACCGGGGGGGGCAGTACTTC. This codes for CASSADRGGQYF.

CDR3 amino acids: CASRGWTIEGARDYEQYF. The CDR3 coding sequence is TGTGCCAGCAGGGGGTGGACAATAGAGGGGGCTAGGGACTACGAGCAGTACTTC. The rearrangement links TRBV27 to TRBJ2-7, with 7 bases that match TRBD1. Trimming took 6 bases from V and 3 from J; bases not matched to a gene: 20. The germline CDR1 and CDR2 sequences are MNHEY and SMNVEV (reference sequence). The CDR3 sequence is 18 residues long.

This sequence joins TRBV10-3 and TRBJ2-2; a weak D match, TRBD1 (6 bases). This CDR3 has 14 residues. Between the trimmed V and J ends, which lost 5 bases and 5 bases, there was a span of 12 bases. CDR1 and CDR2 from the germline V gene are ENHRY and SYGVKD. This chain's CDR3 is CAISQGQGTGELFF. The CDR3 region has the DNA TGTGCCATCAGTCAGGGGCAGGGGACCGGGGAGCTGTTTTTT.

This chain uses TRBV7-9 with TRBJ2-7; the D gene is possibly TRBD1 (6 bases). Trimming took 6 bases from V and 3 from J, leaving 12 bases between them. This CDR3 contains 13 residues. Germline CDR1 reads SEHNR; CDR2 reads FQNEAQ (reference sequence). As DNA, the CDR3 is TGTGCCAGCAGGGACAGCTCAATCTACGAGCAGTACTTC. Its translation is CASRDSSIYEQYF.

The rearrangement links TRBV10-2 to TRBJ1-2; 9 nucleotides align to TRBD1. The V segment lost 10 bases and the J segment 4 bases; nucleotides outside the gene matches: 4. The CDR3 is made up of 12 amino acids. Germline V CDR1 and CDR2: WSHSY, SAAADI. This CDR3 reads CATRGQGYGYTF. In DNA, the CDR3 is TGCGCCACTAGGGGACAGGGCTATGGCTACACCTTC.

The gene calls are TRBV18 and TRBJ1-2, with a possible D match to TRBD1 (6 bases). Trimming removed 2 bases from V and 6 bases from J, with 7 bases in between. Germline V lookup: CDR1 KGHSH, CDR2 LQKENI. The CDR3 has 12 residues. The CDR3 sequence: CASSPGGHGYTF. The CDR3 DNA is TGTGCCAGCTCACCAGGGGGGCATGGCTACACCTTC.

The chain carries TRBV7-2 and TRBJ2-6; 8 bases line up with TRBD1. The junction had 9 bases not matched to a gene; V was cut back by 5 bases and J by 0 bases. There are 18 residues in the CDR3. CDR1 SGHTA and CDR2 FQGNSA come from the germline V gene. The CDR3 protein is CASSVVGTGFSGANVLTF. CDR3 nucleotide sequence: TGTGCCAGCAGCGTAGTTGGGACAGGATTCTCTGGGGCCAACGTCCTGACTTTC.

The chain uses TRBV18 and TRBJ2-2; unclear D gene. Trimming removed 0 bases at V and 1 base at J, with 9 bases between. The CDR3 totals 16 residues. Germline V gene sequence: CDR1 KGHSH, CDR2 LQKENI. The CDR3 sequence is CASSPPRLLNTGELFF. CDR3 DNA: TGTGCCAGCTCACCACCGCGGCTCCTGAACACCGGGGAGCTGTTTTTT.

This chain uses TRBV7-8 with TRBJ1-5, with D uncertain. Germline V gives CDR1 SGHVS, CDR2 FQNEAQ. Trimming took 1 base from V and 4 from J, leaving 11 bases between them. CDR3 length: 15 amino acids. Here the CDR3 reads CASSLVVTANQPQHF. CDR3 nucleotide sequence: TGTGCCAGCAGCTTAGTCGTAACAGCAAATCAGCCCCAGCATTTT.

The V and J genes are TRBV7-2 and TRBJ2-3; tentative D call: TRBD1 (6 bases). The germline V and J ends were trimmed by 3 bases and 6 bases, with 10 bases remaining between them. Germline V gene sequence: CDR1 SGHTA, CDR2 FQGNSA. This CDR3 spans 13 amino acids. The CDR3 protein is CASSFYRADTQYF. CDR3 nucleotide sequence: TGTGCCAGCAGCTTTTACAGGGCTGATACGCAGTATTTT.

The chain links TRBV10-3 to TRBJ1-6, with no clear D. The CDR3 is 18 amino acids. The ends were cut back, 0 bases at V and 2 bases at J, with 14 bases in the middle. Germline V gives CDR1 ENHRY, CDR2 SYGVKD. DNA of the CDR3: TGTGCCATCAGTGAGTCCGGCCGGGGAGTTCCCTATAATTCACCCCTCCACTTT. Translating it yields CAISESGRGVPYNSPLHF.

This clone was detected only a few times. V is TRBV4-2 and J is TRBJ1-6; TRBD1 is a possible D gene (5 bases). Looked up from germline, CDR1 is LGHNA and CDR2 is YNFKEQ. The CDR3 consists of 15 residues. V was shortened by 0 bases and J by 12 bases, with 15 bases between the two germline ends. The CDR3 DNA is TGTGCCAGCAGCCAAGATCAGGGAACGACACAACCCCTCCACTTT. Its protein product is CASSQDQGTTQPLHF.

The chain joins TRBV5-4 to TRBJ2-1; a possible D gene is TRBD2 (5 bases). CDR1 and CDR2 from the germline V gene are SGHNT and YYREEE (reference sequence). The V gene lost 4 bases and the J gene lost 6 bases, with 17 bases spanning the gap. CDR3 length equals 15 residues. CDR3 DNA sequence: TGTGCCAGCAGCCCTTTAGAGGGTCCCTCCAATGAGCAGTTCTTC. Translation: CASSPLEGPSNEQFF.

The chain couples TRBV24-1 to TRBJ2-1; 9 bases map to TRBD1. After removal of 3 bases from V and 7 bases from J, the junction contained 9 bases not matched to a gene. This CDR3 is 16 amino acids long. Germline-derived CDR1 and CDR2 are KGHDR and SFDVKD. CDR3 nucleotide sequence: TGTGCCACCAGTGATGAACGGGACAGGGAGGGGAATGAGCAGTTCTTC. Protein sequence: CATSDERDREGNEQFF.

This chain links TRBV7-2 with TRBJ1-5, with no clear D. V was shortened by 6 bases and J by 6 bases, with 18 bases between the two germline ends. CDR1 SGHTA and CDR2 FQGNSA come from the germline V gene. The CDR3 sequence is 15 residues long. In DNA form, the CDR3 reads TGTGCCAGCAGTTATTCAGCCTGGGGAAGTCAGCCCCAGCATTTT. Translating it yields CASSYSAWGSQPQHF.

This clone was detected once. The chain uses TRBV7-9 and TRBJ2-2; the match to TRBD2 covers 7 bases. The V and J ends lost 10 bases and 0 bases, in that order; junction bases with no gene match: 2. The germline gives CDR1 SEHNR, CDR2 FQNEAQ (reference sequence). This CDR3 is 13 amino acids long. The CDR3 region is CAIRGANTGELFF. The CDR3 DNA sequence: TGTGCCATTCGGGGGGCGAACACCGGGGAGCTGTTTTTT.

The rearrangement joins TRBV19 to TRBJ2-1; D call uncertain. The germline gives CDR1 LNHDA, CDR2 SQIVND (reference sequence). There are 14 residues in the CDR3. The V end was cut by 1 base, the J end by 4 bases, with 8 bases between. The CDR3 loop reads CASSIGPEYNEQFF. The CDR3 nucleotides read TGTGCCAGTAGTATAGGACCAGAATACAATGAGCAGTTCTTC.

As DNA, the CDR3 is TGCGCCAGCAGCCTAGGACTAGCGGGGGGGCGGCACACAGATACGCAGTATTTT. It codes for CASSLGLAGGRHTDTQYF. V usage is TRBV5-1 and J usage is TRBJ2-3; TRBD2 aligns across 15 bases. The V gene end was trimmed by 4 bases and the J gene end by 2 bases; junction bases not matched to a gene: 8. Germline values: CDR1 SGHRS, CDR2 YFSETQ. CDR3 length equals 18 residues.

The chain couples TRBV19 to TRBJ2-2; no firm D call. V gave up 6 bases and J gave up 3 bases, with 11 bases separating them. This CDR3 contains 14 residues. Germline assignment: CDR1 LNHDA and CDR2 SQIVND (reference sequence). The DNA for the CDR3 is TGTGCCAGTAGCGAGGACGGATACACCGGGGAGCTGTTTTTT. Protein product: CASSEDGYTGELFF.

This clone has only a few counts. This chain connects TRBV2 to TRBJ1-6; the match to TRBD1 covers 7 bases. This CDR3 region has 14 residues. J gave up 10 bases and V 4 bases, and 7 bases lay outside the gene matches. Germline V gene sequence: CDR1 SNHLY, CDR2 FYNNEI. The CDR3 spells CASSGDSRKSPLHF. In nucleotides, the CDR3 is TGTGCCAGCAGTGGGGACAGCCGGAAGTCACCCCTCCACTTT.

The CDR3 region is CATSDLEGIGELFF. In DNA, the CDR3 is TGTGCCACCAGTGATTTGGAGGGAATCGGGGAGCTGTTTTTT. This rearrangement joins TRBV24-1 to TRBJ2-2, with D possibly being TRBD2 (5 bases). There are 14 residues in the CDR3. The germline gives CDR1 KGHDR, CDR2 SFDVKD. V was cut by 0 bases and J by 7 bases, with 8 bases left in between.

This clone has just one count. The chain uses TRBV19 and TRBJ2-2, with D perhaps matching TRBD2 (6 bases). Trimming left V 6 bases short and J 0 bases short, with 14 bases between. The CDR3 is 16 residues long. The germline gives CDR1 LNHDA, CDR2 SQIVND (reference sequence). As DNA, the CDR3 is TGTGCCAGTAGATGGGTGGACTACCCGAACACCGGGGAGCTGTTTTTT. It specifies CASRWVDYPNTGELFF.

The chain is built from TRBV11-2 and TRBJ2-7; the D gene could be TRBD1 or TRBD2 (5 bases each). Germline CDR1 and CDR2: SGHAT and FQNNGV. The ends were cut back, 2 bases at V and 2 bases at J, with 13 bases in the middle. This CDR3 region has 15 residues. The CDR3 nucleotides read TGTGCCAGCAGCTTAAGCCCTGAGGGGCCCTACGAGCAGTACTTC. Its protein product is CASSLSPEGPYEQYF.

V and J are TRBV7-6 and TRBJ2-3; D perhaps matches TRBD2 (6 bases). The CDR3 is 18 amino acids. The germline gives CDR1 SGHVS, CDR2 FNYEAQ. V lost 6 bases, J lost 3 bases, and 25 bases lay in between. For the CDR3, the DNA is TGTGCCAGCAGTTTTCTTCCTGGGACGGCGGCGGGAACAGATACGCAGTATTTT. Amino acid sequence: CASSFLPGTAAGTDTQYF.